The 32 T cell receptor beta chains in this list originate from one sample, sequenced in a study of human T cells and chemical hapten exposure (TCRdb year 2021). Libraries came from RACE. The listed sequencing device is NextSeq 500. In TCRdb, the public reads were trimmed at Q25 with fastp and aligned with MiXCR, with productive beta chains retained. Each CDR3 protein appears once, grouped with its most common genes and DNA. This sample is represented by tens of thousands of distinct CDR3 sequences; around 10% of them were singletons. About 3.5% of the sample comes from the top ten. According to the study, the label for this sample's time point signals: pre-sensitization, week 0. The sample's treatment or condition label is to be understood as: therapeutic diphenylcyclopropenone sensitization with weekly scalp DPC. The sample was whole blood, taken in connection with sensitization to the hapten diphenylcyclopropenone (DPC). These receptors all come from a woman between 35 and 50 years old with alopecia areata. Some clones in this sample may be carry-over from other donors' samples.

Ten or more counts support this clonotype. As DNA, the CDR3 is TGTGCCAGCAGTTCCATACAGGGTTTTCAGCCCCAGCATTTT. Residues: CASSSIQGFQPQHF. The rearrangement joins TRBV12-3 or TRBV12-4 to TRBJ1-5; tentatively, D is TRBD1 (6 bases). The V gene lost 4 bases and the J gene lost 6 bases, with 13 bases spanning the gap. The CDR3 length is 14 residues.

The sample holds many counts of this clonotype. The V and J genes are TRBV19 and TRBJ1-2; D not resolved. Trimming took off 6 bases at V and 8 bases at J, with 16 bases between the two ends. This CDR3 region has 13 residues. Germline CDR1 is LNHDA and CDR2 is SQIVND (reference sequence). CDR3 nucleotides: TGTGCCAGTAGCTCCCAAGGGATCCGCGGCTACACCTTC. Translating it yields CASSSQGIRGYTF.

The DNA for the CDR3 is TGCGCCAGCAGCCAAGACTTAGTGGTTGCGGGACTAGCGCGAGAGACCCAGTACTTC. Its protein product is CASSQDLVVAGLARETQYF. V usage is TRBV4-3 and J usage is TRBJ2-5; 10 bases agree with TRBD2. The CDR3 length is 19 residues. V was clipped by 0 bases and J by 4 bases; unmatched bases: 14. Germline-derived CDR1 and CDR2 are LGHNA and YSLEER.

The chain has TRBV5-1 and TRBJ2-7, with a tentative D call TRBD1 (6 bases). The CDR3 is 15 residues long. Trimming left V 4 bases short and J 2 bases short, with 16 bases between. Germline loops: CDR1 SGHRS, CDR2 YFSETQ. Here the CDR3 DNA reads TGCGCCAGCAGCCCCATAACGACAGGAACCTACGAGCAGTACTTC. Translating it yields CASSPITTGTYEQYF.

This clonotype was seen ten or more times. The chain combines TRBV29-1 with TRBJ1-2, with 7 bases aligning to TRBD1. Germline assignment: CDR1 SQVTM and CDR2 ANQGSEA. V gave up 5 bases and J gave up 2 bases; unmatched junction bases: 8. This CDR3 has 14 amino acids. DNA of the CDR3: TGCAGCGTTATTAACAGGGGAAGAAACTATGGCTACACCTTC. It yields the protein CSVINRGRNYGYTF.

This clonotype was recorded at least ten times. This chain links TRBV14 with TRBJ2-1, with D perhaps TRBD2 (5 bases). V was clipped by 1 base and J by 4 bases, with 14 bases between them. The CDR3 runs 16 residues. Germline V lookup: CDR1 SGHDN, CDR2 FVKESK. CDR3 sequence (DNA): TGTGCCAGCAGCCAAGTGTCTGCGGGTCTTTACAATGAGCAGTTCTTC. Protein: CASSQVSAGLYNEQFF.

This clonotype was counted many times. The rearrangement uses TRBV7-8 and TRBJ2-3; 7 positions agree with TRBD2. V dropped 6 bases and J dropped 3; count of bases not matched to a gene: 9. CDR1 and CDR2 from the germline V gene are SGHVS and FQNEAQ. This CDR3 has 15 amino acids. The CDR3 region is CASRGPPAGTDTQYF. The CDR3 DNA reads TGTGCCAGCAGGGGCCCCCCAGCGGGGACAGATACGCAGTATTTT.

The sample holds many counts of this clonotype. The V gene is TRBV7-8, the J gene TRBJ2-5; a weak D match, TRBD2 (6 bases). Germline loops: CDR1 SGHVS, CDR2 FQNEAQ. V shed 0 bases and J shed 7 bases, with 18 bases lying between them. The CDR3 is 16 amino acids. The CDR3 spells CASSLAPRGSQGTQYF. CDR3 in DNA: TGTGCCAGCAGCTTAGCCCCCCGGGGGTCCCAGGGGACCCAGTACTTC.

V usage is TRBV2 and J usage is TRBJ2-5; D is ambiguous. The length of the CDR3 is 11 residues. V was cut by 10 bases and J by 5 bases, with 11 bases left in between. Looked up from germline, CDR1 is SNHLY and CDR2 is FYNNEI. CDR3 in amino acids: CATSAQETQYF. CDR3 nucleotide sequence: TGTGCCACCTCGGCCCAGGAGACCCAGTACTTC.

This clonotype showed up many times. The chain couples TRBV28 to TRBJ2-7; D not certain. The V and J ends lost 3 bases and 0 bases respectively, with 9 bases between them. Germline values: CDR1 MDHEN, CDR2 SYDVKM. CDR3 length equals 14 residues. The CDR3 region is CASSFPANSYEQYF. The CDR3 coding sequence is TGTGCCAGCAGTTTCCCCGCGAACTCCTACGAGCAGTACTTC.

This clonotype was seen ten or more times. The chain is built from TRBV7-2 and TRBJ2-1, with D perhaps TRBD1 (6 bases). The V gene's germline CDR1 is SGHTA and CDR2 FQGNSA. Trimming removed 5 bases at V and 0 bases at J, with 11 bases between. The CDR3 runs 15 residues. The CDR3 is CASSADRSSYNEQFF. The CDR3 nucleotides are TGTGCCAGCAGCGCGGACAGAAGCTCCTACAATGAGCAGTTCTTC.

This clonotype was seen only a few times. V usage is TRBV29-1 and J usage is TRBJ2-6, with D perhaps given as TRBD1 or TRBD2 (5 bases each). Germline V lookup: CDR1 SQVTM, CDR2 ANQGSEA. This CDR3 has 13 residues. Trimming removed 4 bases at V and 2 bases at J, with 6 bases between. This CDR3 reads CSVGGTGANVLTF. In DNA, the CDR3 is TGCAGCGTTGGGGGGACTGGGGCCAACGTCCTGACTTTC.

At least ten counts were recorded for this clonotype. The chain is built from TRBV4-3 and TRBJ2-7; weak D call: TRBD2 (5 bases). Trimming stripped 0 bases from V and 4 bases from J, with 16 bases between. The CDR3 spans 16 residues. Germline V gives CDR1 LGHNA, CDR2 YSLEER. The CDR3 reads CASSQDAGMGIYEQYF. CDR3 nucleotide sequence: TGCGCCAGCAGCCAAGATGCGGGTATGGGAATATACGAGCAGTACTTC.

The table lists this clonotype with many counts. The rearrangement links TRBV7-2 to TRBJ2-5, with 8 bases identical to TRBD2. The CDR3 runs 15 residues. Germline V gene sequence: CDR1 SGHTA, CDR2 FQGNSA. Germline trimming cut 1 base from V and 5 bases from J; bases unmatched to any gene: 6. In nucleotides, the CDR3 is TGTGCCAGCAGCTTAGGGGGGACTAGAGGGGAGACCCAGTACTTC. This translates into CASSLGGTRGETQYF.

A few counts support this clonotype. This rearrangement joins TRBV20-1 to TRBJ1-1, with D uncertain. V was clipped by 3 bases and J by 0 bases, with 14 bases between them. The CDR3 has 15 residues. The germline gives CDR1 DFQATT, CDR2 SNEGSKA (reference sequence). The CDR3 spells CSARDVGQLNTEAFF. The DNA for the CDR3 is TGCAGTGCTAGGGATGTGGGCCAATTGAACACTGAAGCTTTCTTT.

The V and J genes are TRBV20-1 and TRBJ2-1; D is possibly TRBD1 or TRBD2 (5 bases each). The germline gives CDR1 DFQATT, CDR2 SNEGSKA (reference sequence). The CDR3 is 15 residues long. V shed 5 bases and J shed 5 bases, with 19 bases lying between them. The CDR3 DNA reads TGCAGTGCTTTCTTACTTCCGGGGACCCACAATGAGCAGTTCTTC. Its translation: CSAFLLPGTHNEQFF.

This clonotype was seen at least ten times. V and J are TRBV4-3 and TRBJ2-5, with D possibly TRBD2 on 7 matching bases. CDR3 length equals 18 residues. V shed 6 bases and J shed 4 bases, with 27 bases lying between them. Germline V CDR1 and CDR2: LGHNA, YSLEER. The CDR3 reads CASRPARLRGGPGETQYF. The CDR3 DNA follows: TGCGCCAGCAGACCCGCCCGTCTTAGGGGGGGGCCCGGAGAGACCCAGTACTTC.

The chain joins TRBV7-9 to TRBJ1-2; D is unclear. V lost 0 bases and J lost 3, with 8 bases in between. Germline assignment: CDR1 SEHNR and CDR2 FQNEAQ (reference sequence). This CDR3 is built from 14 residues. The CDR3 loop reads CASSLAGIDYGYTF. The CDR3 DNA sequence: TGTGCCAGCAGCTTAGCAGGGATCGACTATGGCTACACCTTC.

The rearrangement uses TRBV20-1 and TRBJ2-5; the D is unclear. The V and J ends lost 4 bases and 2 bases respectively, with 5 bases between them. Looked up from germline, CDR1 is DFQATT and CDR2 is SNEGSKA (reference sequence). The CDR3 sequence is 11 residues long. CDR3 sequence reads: CSAKGQETQYF. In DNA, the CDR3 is TGCAGTGCTAAAGGGCAAGAGACCCAGTACTTC.

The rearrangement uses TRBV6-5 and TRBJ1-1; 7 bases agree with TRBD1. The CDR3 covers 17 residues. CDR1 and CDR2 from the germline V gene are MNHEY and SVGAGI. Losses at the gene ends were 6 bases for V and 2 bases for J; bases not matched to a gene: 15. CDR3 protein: CASSSVRGGTGNTEAFF. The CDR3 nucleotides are TGTGCCAGCAGCTCAGTCAGGGGGGGAACGGGTAACACTGAAGCTTTCTTT.

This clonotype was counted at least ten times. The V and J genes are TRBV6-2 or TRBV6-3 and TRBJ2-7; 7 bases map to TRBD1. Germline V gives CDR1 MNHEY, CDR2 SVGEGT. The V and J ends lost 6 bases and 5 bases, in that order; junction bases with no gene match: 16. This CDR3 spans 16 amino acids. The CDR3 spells CASRDWDSQGVDEQYF. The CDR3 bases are TGTGCCAGCAGGGATTGGGACAGCCAGGGAGTGGACGAGCAGTACTTC.

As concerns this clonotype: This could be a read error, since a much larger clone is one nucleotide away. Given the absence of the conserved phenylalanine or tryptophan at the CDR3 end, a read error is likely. CDR3 residues: CASSLGTVNTEAFL. Written as DNA, the CDR3 is TGTGCCAGCAGTTTGGGGACAGTGAACACTGAAGCTTTCCTT. The chain has TRBV28 and TRBJ1-1, with 7 positions matching TRBD1. CDR1 and CDR2 (germline): MDHEN, SYDVKM. Losses at the gene ends were 3 bases for V and 0 bases for J; bases not matched to a gene: 1. The CDR3 totals 14 residues.

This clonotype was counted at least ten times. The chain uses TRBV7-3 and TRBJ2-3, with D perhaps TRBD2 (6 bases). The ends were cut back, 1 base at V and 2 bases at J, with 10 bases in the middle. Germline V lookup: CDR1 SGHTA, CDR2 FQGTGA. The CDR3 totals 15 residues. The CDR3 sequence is CASSLSSGFTDTQYF. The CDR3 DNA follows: TGTGCCAGCAGCTTAAGCAGCGGGTTCACAGATACGCAGTATTTT.

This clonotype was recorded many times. CDR3 nucleotide sequence: TGTGCCAGCAGCTCCGGACAGGCCTTTGAGGGCTACACCTTC. Amino acid sequence: CASSSGQAFEGYTF. The chain links TRBV5-4 to TRBJ1-2, with TRBD1 matching over 7 bases. V dropped 3 bases and J dropped 8; count of bases not matched to a gene: 10. The CDR3 covers 14 residues. Germline CDR1 reads SGHNT; CDR2 reads YYREEE (reference sequence).

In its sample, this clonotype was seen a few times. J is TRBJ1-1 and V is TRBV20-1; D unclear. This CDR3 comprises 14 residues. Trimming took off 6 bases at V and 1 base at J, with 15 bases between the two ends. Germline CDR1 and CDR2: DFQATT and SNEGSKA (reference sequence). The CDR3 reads CSAQRAGPNTEAFF. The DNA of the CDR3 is TGCAGTGCCCAGCGGGCTGGGCCGAACACTGAAGCTTTCTTT.

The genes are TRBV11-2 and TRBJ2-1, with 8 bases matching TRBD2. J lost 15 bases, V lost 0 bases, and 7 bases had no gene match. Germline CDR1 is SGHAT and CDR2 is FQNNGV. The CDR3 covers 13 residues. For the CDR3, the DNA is TGTGCCAGCAGCTTAGATTTAATAGCGGGGCTGTTCTTC. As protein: CASSLDLIAGLFF. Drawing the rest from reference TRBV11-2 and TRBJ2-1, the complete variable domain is EAGVAQSPRYKIIEKRQSVAFWCNPISGHATLYWYQQILGQGPKLLIQFQNNGVVDDSQLPKDRFSAERLKGVDSTLKIQPAKLEDSAVYLCASSLDLIAGLFFGPGTRLTVL.

The CDR3, as DNA: TGCAGTGCTAGCCTCCAAGAGACCCAGTACTTC. It translates to CSASLQETQYF. The V gene is TRBV20-1, the J gene TRBJ2-5, with D uncertain. The germline CDR1 and CDR2 sequences are DFQATT and SNEGSKA (reference sequence). V was cut by 3 bases and J by 1 base, with 3 bases left in between. The CDR3 spans 11 residues.

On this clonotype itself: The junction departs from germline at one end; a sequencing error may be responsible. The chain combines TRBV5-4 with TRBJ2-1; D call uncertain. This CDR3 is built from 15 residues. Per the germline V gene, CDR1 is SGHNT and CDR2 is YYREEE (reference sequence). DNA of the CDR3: TGTGCCAGCAGTTTGGTTGGACGGATCAACAATGAGCAGTTCTTC. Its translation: CASSLVGRINNEQFF.

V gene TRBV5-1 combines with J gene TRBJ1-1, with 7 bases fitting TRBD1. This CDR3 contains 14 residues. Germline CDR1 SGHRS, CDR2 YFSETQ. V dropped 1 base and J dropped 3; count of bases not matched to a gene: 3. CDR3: CASSLRQGDTEAFF. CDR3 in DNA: TGCGCCAGCAGCTTGAGGCAGGGGGACACTGAAGCTTTCTTT.

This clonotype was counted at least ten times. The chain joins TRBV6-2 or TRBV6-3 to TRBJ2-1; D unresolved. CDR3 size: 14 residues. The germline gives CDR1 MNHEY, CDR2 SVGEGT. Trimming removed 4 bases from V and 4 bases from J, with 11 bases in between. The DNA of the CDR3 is TGTGCCAGCAGTTCCCAGGCCGAATACAATGAGCAGTTCTTC. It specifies CASSSQAEYNEQFF.

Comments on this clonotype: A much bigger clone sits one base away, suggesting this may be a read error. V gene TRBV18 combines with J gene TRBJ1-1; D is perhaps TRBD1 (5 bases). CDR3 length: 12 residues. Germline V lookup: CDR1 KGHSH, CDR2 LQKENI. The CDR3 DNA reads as TGTGCCAGCTCACCACCCCAGGGTCGCACTCTCTTT. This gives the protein CASSPPQGRTLF.

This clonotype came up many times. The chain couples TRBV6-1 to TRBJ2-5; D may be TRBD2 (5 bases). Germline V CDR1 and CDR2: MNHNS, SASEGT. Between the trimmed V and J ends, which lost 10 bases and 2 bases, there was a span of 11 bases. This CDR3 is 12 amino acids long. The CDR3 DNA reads TGTGCCACCACGGGGTATCAAGAGACCCAGTACTTC. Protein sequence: CATTGYQETQYF.